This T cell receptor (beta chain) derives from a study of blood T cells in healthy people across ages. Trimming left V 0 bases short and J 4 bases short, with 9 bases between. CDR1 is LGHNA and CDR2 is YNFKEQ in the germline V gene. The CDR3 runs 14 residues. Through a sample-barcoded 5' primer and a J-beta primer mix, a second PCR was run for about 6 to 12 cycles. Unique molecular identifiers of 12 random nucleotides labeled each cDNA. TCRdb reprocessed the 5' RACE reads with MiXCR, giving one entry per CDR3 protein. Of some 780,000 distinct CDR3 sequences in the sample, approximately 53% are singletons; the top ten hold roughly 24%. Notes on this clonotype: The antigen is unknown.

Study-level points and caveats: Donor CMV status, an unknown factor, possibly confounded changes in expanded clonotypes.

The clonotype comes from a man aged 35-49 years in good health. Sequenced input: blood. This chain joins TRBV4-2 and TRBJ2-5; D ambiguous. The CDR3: CASSQERRGETQYF. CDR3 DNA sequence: TGTGCCAGCAGCCAAGAGCGGAGAGGAGAGACCCAGTACTTC.